The source of this T cell receptor (beta chain) is a study of T cell responses to AZD1222 COVID-19 vaccine. Germline V gene sequence: CDR1 SGHVT, CDR2 SQSDAQ. V was cut by 2 bases and J by 0 bases, with 14 bases left in between. The CDR3 extends over 16 amino acids. Here immunoSEQ multiplex PCR was the method, and the copy in TCRdb shows in-frame clones only, minus some. The data show approximately 150,000 clones, 93% seen once. This chain links TRBV7-4 with TRBJ2-7; D is uncertain. Sequenced here: peripheral blood, sampled on day 0 of AZD1222 vaccination. The receptor comes from an adult in good health. Written as DNA, the CDR3 is TGTGCCAGCAGCTTAATGGAGTATCGATTCTCCTACGAGCAGTACTTC. Residues: CASSLMEYRFSYEQYF.